This TCR beta chain was obtained from a study of blood T cells in healthy people across ages. This clonotype was seen only a few times. The CDR3 loop spans 17 amino acids. Looked up from germline, CDR1 is SEHNR and CDR2 is FQNEAQ (reference sequence). J was trimmed by 0 bases and V by 10 bases; bases with no gene match: 11. Donors each provided about 9.5 milliliters of peripheral blood. The second PCR ran roughly 7 to 11 cycles with a sample-barcoded 5' primer and J-beta primers. Unique molecular identifiers of 12 random nucleotides labeled each cDNA. TCRdb independently ran MiXCR on the 5' RACE reads; one entry per CDR3 protein. The table lists hundreds of thousands of distinct CDR3 sequences, around 41% of them singletons.

The sequencing input was blood. V is TRBV7-9 and J is TRBJ2-1; 11 nucleotides agree with TRBD2. The origin of this receptor is a man older than 75 in good health. The CDR3 DNA follows: TGTGCCATCCCGGGACTAGCGGTCTTTAGCTCCTACAATGAGCAGTTCTTC. Encoded protein: CAIPGLAVFSSYNEQFF.